Below are 6 T cell receptor beta chains sequenced from a single sample in a study of blood T cell repertoires in COVID-19. Here immunoSEQ multiplex PCR was the method, and the copy in TCRdb shows in-frame clones only, minus some. In the table there are approximately 120,000 clones, roughly 80% of which are singletons. Material: peripheral blood. Receptors originate from an elderly man with COVID-19, enrolled during active disease.

CDR3 sequence: CATSTWAQETQYF. CDR3 DNA: TGTGCCACCAGTACGTGGGCTCAAGAGACCCAGTACTTC. The rearrangement joins TRBV24-1 to TRBJ2-5; D not certain. Trimming shortened V by 6 bases and J by 2 bases, and 9 bases separated the two germline ends. The V gene's germline CDR1 is KGHDR and CDR2 SFDVKD. The CDR3 is 13 residues long.

V is TRBV5-1 and J is TRBJ1-2; tentative D call: TRBD1 (6 bases). The CDR3 loop spans 13 amino acids. Germline V CDR1 and CDR2: SGHRS, YFSETQ. V dropped 2 bases and J dropped 8 bases, with 13 bases sitting between them. The CDR3 DNA is TGCGCCAGCAGCTTTAGCCAGGGGATGGGCTACACCTTC. Its protein product is CASSFSQGMGYTF. The whole variable domain, filled in from reference TRBV5-1 and TRBJ1-2, reads KAGVTQTPRYLIKTRGQQVTLSCSPISGHRSVSWYQQTPGQGLQFLFEYFSETQRNKGNFPGRFSGRQFSNSRSEMNVSTLELGDSALYLCASSFSQGMGYTFGSGTRLTVV.

At least ten counts were recorded for this clone. This chain uses TRBV7-2 with TRBJ1-1; the D is unclear. V lost 1 base and J 0 bases, leaving 9 bases between the germline ends. Germline-derived CDR1 and CDR2 are SGHTA and FQGNSA. The CDR3 spans 15 residues. The CDR3, as DNA: TGTGCCAGCAGCTTAGGGGCCAGGATGAACACTGAAGCTTTCTTT. Translated: CASSLGARMNTEAFF.

V and J are TRBV7-9 and TRBJ2-3; D possibly corresponds to TRBD1 (5 bases). Trimming cost V 5 bases and J 0 bases, with 12 bases left between them. This CDR3 comprises 15 residues. The germline CDR1 and CDR2 sequences are SEHNR and FQNEAQ (reference sequence). This CDR3 is CASSPSGISTDTQYF. The CDR3 nucleotides read TGTGCCAGCAGCCCTTCAGGGATTAGCACAGATACGCAGTATTTT.

V and J are TRBV11-2 and TRBJ1-2; TRBD1 agrees at 10 bases. V shed 1 base, J shed 1 base, and the junction held 6 bases outside the gene matches. The CDR3 runs 17 residues. Germline V lookup: CDR1 SGHAT, CDR2 FQNNGV. CDR3 DNA sequence: TGTGCCAGCAGCTTAGGAGGACAGGGGGGTAATAACTATGGCTACACCTTC. This codes for CASSLGGQGGNNYGYTF. Filled out from reference TRBV11-2 and TRBJ1-2, the complete variable domain reads EAGVAQSPRYKIIEKRQSVAFWCNPISGHATLYWYQQILGQGPKLLIQFQNNGVVDDSQLPKDRFSAERLKGVDSTLKIQPAKLEDSAVYLCASSLGGQGGNNYGYTFGSGTRLTVV.

A word on this clone: An end of the junction does not agree with germline; a read error may underlie this. This chain uses TRBV5-4 with TRBJ2-3, with TRBD2 as a possible D gene (6 bases). The CDR3 spans 14 residues. Germline V gene sequence: CDR1 SGHNT, CDR2 YYREEE (reference sequence). CDR3 amino acids: CASSLEGRKSGVDF. CDR3 DNA sequence: TGTGCCAGCAGCTTGGAGGGCCGGAAGTCGGGGGTGGATTTT. Together with reference TRBV5-4 and TRBJ2-3, the CDR3 gives the full variable domain: ETGVTQSPTHLIKTRGQQVTLRCSSQSGHNTVSWYQQALGQGPQFIFQYYREEENGRGNFPPRFSGLQFPNYSSELNVNALELDDSALYLCASSLEGRKSGVDFGPGTRLTVL.